What follows is one T cell receptor beta chain and its context. Its antigen is unknown. The sample holds no much larger clone one base away, and base qualities are not on file. The sample's time point label is to be understood as: around 24 weeks on oral tofacitinib. Sample treatment or condition, as interpreted from the label and publication: oral pan-JAK inhibitor, 5-10 mg twice daily. Lesional scalp punch biopsies and peripheral blood were collected from alopecia areata patients. PBMCs were isolated by density centrifugation and stained for CD3, CD4 and CD8, after which CD4+ and CD8+ T cells were sorted on a FACSAria. The CDR3, cysteine through phenylalanine, is 12 amino acids long. Only the CDR3 DNA stays, 36 bases, in frame from base 1. V and J lose 3 bases and 10 bases, and a span of 13 bases separates them. CDR1 and CDR2 are read off the germline V gene as SGHRS and YFSETQ. Library preparation used the immunoSEQ multiplex PCR assay. For TCR sequencing, RNA was extracted from every sample and reverse transcribed into cDNA to serve as template. First-strand cDNA was synthesized using SuperScript III with a 2:1 mix of oligo-dT and random hexamers. Amplification bias was assessed with a synthetic immune receptor repertoire, and residual bias was removed computationally. On the study's bioinformatics: Raw reads were preprocessed to remove errors, and CDR3 was defined by IMGT conventions from the conserved cysteine to phenylalanine. Clonality was computed as 1 minus the Shannon entropy, with the entropy normalized by log2 of the number of productive unique TCRs. Whether scalp clones were CD4 or CD8 was inferred by matching scalp TCRbeta sequences against CD4 and CD8 repertoires sorted from blood. In TCRdb, the immuneACCESS table is reduced to in-frame sequences with V and J assigned. These tables do not hold every clone; where another copy was compared, an unresolved V gene accounts for under half, and the others remain unexplained. D and trimming come from the DNA, and the V and J calls and clone size come from that table. This sample comprises about 76,000 clones, 66% of them detected only once. The ten largest account for 23% of the sample.

The data belong to a study of CD8+ T cells in alopecia areata (dated by TCRdb to the late 2010s). For the wider study: The treated patients, all with moderate-to-severe alopecia areata, were enrolled in an open-label pilot trial of oral tofacitinib given at 5 to 10 mg twice daily. Patients received tofacitinib for 6 to 18 months and were then followed off drug for 6 months to check for delayed response and recurrence. In treated patients, disease severity was measured using the SALT score, which gives the percentage of scalp surface area affected. The study used high-throughput TCRbeta sequencing to examine T cell clonal expansion in alopecia areata, in both the C3H/HeJ mouse model and human patients. Scalp tissue and sorted CD4+ and CD8+ peripheral blood T cells from patchy and totalis/universalis alopecia areata patients and from healthy controls were covered by human TCRbeta sequencing. Patients on tofacitinib were biopsied at baseline and after 4 and 24 weeks of treatment, and several of the patients also had a later scalp biopsy. Scalp clonality was compared among normal scalp (n=4), patchy alopecia areata scalp (n=8), and alopecia totalis/universalis scalp (n=8). The RNA source kit depended on sample type: the PAXgene miRNA kit for fixed scalp, the miRNeasy kit for PBMCs, and the RNeasy kit for mouse skin. TCRbeta CDR3 regions were amplified by immunoSEQ multiplex PCR using 35 Vbeta forward and 13 Jbeta reverse primers. General study outcomes and caveats: TCR sequences shared between patients were less clear than in mice, possibly partly because of HLA diversity in the patient population. Because the treated cohort was small and included a single nonresponder, larger studies are needed to assess links between baseline CD8+ expansion and response. Lesional scalp, especially in alopecia totalis/universalis, showed higher clonality and more expanded CD8+ clones than normal scalp, suggesting antigenic drive. Unlike mouse skin, where gammadelta T cells dominate, normal human skin contains resident alphabeta T cells that get sequenced too, which complicates analysis of the scalp TCR repertoire. During tofacitinib treatment, many expanded lesional clones remained in scalp and blood, and this persistence may partly explain relapse after treatment is stopped. Scalp clonality and the number of expanded CD8+ clones among the top 100 scalp clones were significantly decreased by tofacitinib.

The sequences come from CD8+ T cells sorted from blood, collected at week 24, from a patient treated with tofacitinib. The chain employs TRBV5-1 and TRBJ1-1, with no confidently assigned D gene. The TCR originated in a human donor with alopecia areata. The CDR3 here reads CASSYGGEGAFF. At the DNA level, the sequence is TGCGCCAGCAGCTACGGCGGGGAGGGAGCTTTCTTT.